The entry below describes one T cell receptor beta chain. Treatment denoted: over 15 received Ad26.COV2.S at low or high dose, single or two shots; several received placebo; per-sample allocation not given. Following the first vaccine or placebo injection, samples were taken on day 63. This record belongs to a study of Ad26.COV2.S vaccination and SARS-CoV-2 variants. The repertoire was sequenced with immunoSEQ multiplex PCR; TCRdb's copy has only in-frame clones and lacks some. The sample has about 330,000 clones, about 90% seen once; the top ten hold about 5%. Looked up from germline, CDR1 is SGDLS and CDR2 is YYNGEE. With 2 bases removed from V and 1 base from J, the gap between germline ends came to 10 bases. CDR3 length: 16 residues.

This receptor was identified in a person between 18 and 59 years old who received the Ad26.COV2.S COVID-19 vaccine or a placebo. The sample here was peripheral blood, taken in a trial of Ad26.COV2.S vaccine versus placebo. The chain carries TRBV9 and TRBJ2-6; D may be TRBD1 (5 bases). In DNA form, the CDR3 reads TGTGCCAGCAGCGTCCTACAGGTATCTGGGGCCAACGTCCTGACTTTC. As protein: CASSVLQVSGANVLTF.